These 21 T cell receptor beta chains came from one sample sequenced in a study of CD8 T cells in ankylosing spondylitis. TCRdb reanalysed the 5' RACE reads using MiXCR and keeps one entry per CDR3 protein. The sample lists over 130,000 distinct CDR3 sequences; more than 40% were seen once. The specimen sequenced was synovial fluid, either unsorted or a sorted T cell fraction (not recorded which). Receptors originate from a male donor with ankylosing spondylitis.

The J gene is TRBJ1-3, the V gene TRBV12-3 or TRBV12-4; 8 bases agree with TRBD1. With V trimmed by 6 bases and J by 0 bases, 10 bases remained unmatched. The CDR3 spans 17 residues. The CDR3 bases are TGTGCCAGCAGCCTGGGACAGGCAACACCCTCTGGAAACACCATATATTTT. It is translated as CASSLGQATPSGNTIYF.

The chain couples TRBV29-1 to TRBJ2-4; D ambiguous. The CDR3 loop spans 11 amino acids. Per the germline V gene, CDR1 is SQVTM and CDR2 is ANQGSEA. The V end was cut by 7 bases, the J end by 7 bases, with 11 bases between. CDR3 in amino acids: CSARRRNIQYF. The CDR3 nucleotides are TGCAGCGCCCGTCGTAGGAACATTCAGTACTTC.

The gene calls are TRBV5-1 and TRBJ1-2, with unresolved D. The CDR3 has 16 amino acids. Trimming took off 0 bases at V and 4 bases at J, with 16 bases between the two ends. In germline, CDR1 is SGHRS, CDR2 YFSETQ. CDR3 in DNA: TGCGCCAGCAGCTTGGACATGAATATACCCCCCTATGGCTACACCTTC. Translating it yields CASSLDMNIPPYGYTF. The complete variable domain, with remaining parts taken from reference TRBV5-1 and TRBJ1-2, reads KAGVTQTPRYLIKTRGQQVTLSCSPISGHRSVSWYQQTPGQGLQFLFEYFSETQRNKGNFPGRFSGRQFSNSRSEMNVSTLELGDSALYLCASSLDMNIPPYGYTFGSGTRLTVV.

The chain uses TRBV4-1 and TRBJ2-5, with a tentative D call TRBD1 (5 bases). Trimming stripped 3 bases from V and 4 bases from J, with 15 bases between. Per germline, CDR1 MGHRA and CDR2 YSYEKL. The CDR3 has 15 amino acids. CDR3 DNA: TGCGCCAGCAGCCACCTAGGGGCCCCGGGAGAGACCCAGTACTTC. Protein: CASSHLGAPGETQYF.

The J gene is TRBJ2-1, the V gene TRBV7-9, with D hard to call. The CDR3 is 12 amino acids. Germline CDR1 is SEHNR and CDR2 is FQNEAQ (reference sequence). Trimming took 1 base from V and 10 from J, leaving 8 bases between them. As DNA, the CDR3 is TGTGCCAGCAGCTTAGGATCGCGGGAGCAGTTCTTC. Amino acid sequence: CASSLGSREQFF.

The chain combines TRBV28 with TRBJ2-7; the D gene is possibly TRBD1 (6 bases). V gave up 3 bases and J gave up 3 bases, with 12 bases separating them. The CDR3 is made up of 14 amino acids. Germline CDR1 MDHEN, CDR2 SYDVKM. The CDR3 protein is CASSFDRPYYEQYF. As DNA, the CDR3 is TGTGCCAGCAGTTTCGACAGGCCGTACTACGAGCAGTACTTC.

This clonotype was counted between two and nine times. This chain uses TRBV3-1 with TRBJ2-1; 8 nucleotides match TRBD2. The CDR3 has 19 amino acids. V trimming: 1 base; J trimming: 12 bases; junction bases outside the gene matches: 23. Germline CDR1 and CDR2: LGHDT and YNNKEL (reference sequence). CDR3 nucleotides: TGTGCCAGCAGCCAAGGGACTTACTCCGGGACTAGAGGGATTTTGCGGCAGTTCTTC. As protein: CASSQGTYSGTRGILRQFF.

The rearrangement links TRBV7-9 to TRBJ1-4; a weak D match, TRBD1 (6 bases). This CDR3 is built from 13 residues. V lost 7 bases, J lost 13 bases, and 19 bases lay in between. The germline CDR1 and CDR2 sequences are SEHNR and FQNEAQ (reference sequence). The CDR3 protein is CASTTGPRGRLFF. The CDR3 DNA follows: TGTGCCAGCACCACAGGGCCCCGAGGGAGACTGTTTTTT.

This clonotype has more than one count but fewer than ten. The V and J genes are TRBV5-1 and TRBJ2-1; 7 nucleotides agree with TRBD1. Germline CDR1 SGHRS, CDR2 YFSETQ. Losses at the gene ends were 0 bases for V and 8 bases for J; bases not matched to a gene: 8. The CDR3 is 15 amino acids. The CDR3 nucleotides are TGCGCCAGCAGCTTGGGACAGGGTTTAGTAGATGAGCAGTTCTTC. Protein sequence: CASSLGQGLVDEQFF.

This clonotype was counted a single time. This sequence joins TRBV13 and TRBJ1-1; D is possibly TRBD1 (5 bases). The V gene lost 5 bases and the J gene lost 0 bases, with 13 bases spanning the gap. The CDR3 totals 15 residues. Germline CDR1 reads PRHDT; CDR2 reads FYEKMQ (reference sequence). CDR3 in amino acids: CASSPGTELNTEAFF. The CDR3 region has the DNA TGTGCCAGCAGCCCAGGGACGGAACTGAACACTGAAGCTTTCTTT.

This clonotype is medium-sized (0.01 to 0.1%) by share. The chain links TRBV24-1 to TRBJ1-5; 7 nucleotides align to TRBD1. The V gene end was trimmed by 4 bases and the J gene end by 4 bases; junction bases not matched to a gene: 3. The germline gives CDR1 KGHDR, CDR2 SFDVKD. CDR3 length equals 14 residues. The CDR3 is CATSETGMNQPQHF. The CDR3 region has the DNA TGTGCCACCAGTGAGACAGGGATGAATCAGCCCCAGCATTTT.

The chain couples TRBV10-3 to TRBJ2-2; tentatively, D is TRBD1 or TRBD2 (5 bases each). Germline loops: CDR1 ENHRY, CDR2 SYGVKD. The ends were cut back, 2 bases at V and 3 bases at J, with 10 bases in the middle. This CDR3 spans 15 amino acids. In DNA, the CDR3 is TGTGCCATCAGTGAGAGCAGGGACGACACCGGGGAGCTGTTTTTT. Its protein is CAISESRDDTGELFF.

The gene calls are TRBV4-2 and TRBJ2-2; TRBD2 matches at 10 bases. The germline CDR1 and CDR2 sequences are LGHNA and YNFKEQ. The CDR3 sequence is 17 residues long. V lost 1 base to trimming and J lost 6 bases; unmatched junction nucleotides: 8. In DNA form, the CDR3 reads TGTGCCAGCAGCCAAGTTCGACCTAGCGGGAGTTCCGGGGAGCTGTTTTTT. Translated, it gives CASSQVRPSGSSGELFF.

This chain uses TRBV20-1 with TRBJ1-1; 7 nucleotides match TRBD1. Per germline, CDR1 DFQATT and CDR2 SNEGSKA (reference sequence). The CDR3 extends over 15 amino acids. V was clipped by 3 bases and J by 2 bases; unmatched bases: 9. The CDR3 loop reads CSASDTDRVNTEAFF. In DNA form, the CDR3 reads TGCAGTGCTAGCGATACCGACAGGGTCAACACTGAAGCTTTCTTT.

The chain links TRBV6-1 to TRBJ2-5; D is possibly TRBD1 (7 bases). CDR1 MNHNS and CDR2 SASEGT come from the germline V gene. The length of the CDR3 is 16 residues. The V end lost 5 bases, the J end lost 5 bases, and 21 bases lay between the germline ends. CDR3 protein: CASSRRDSWSGETQYF. The CDR3 region has the DNA TGTGCCAGCAGTCGGAGGGACAGTTGGTCGGGCGAGACCCAGTACTTC.

The gene calls are TRBV6-5 and TRBJ1-6; perhaps TRBD1 as D (5 bases). Germline V gives CDR1 MNHEY, CDR2 SVGAGI. V lost 2 bases and J 6 bases, leaving 8 bases between the germline ends. CDR3 length equals 14 residues. The CDR3 DNA reads TGTGCCAGCAGTTACGGGGCTGGTAATTCACCCCTCCACTTT. Translating it yields CASSYGAGNSPLHF.

This clonotype occurred a few times. V is TRBV30 and J is TRBJ1-1, with D uncertain. The CDR3 extends over 15 amino acids. Trimming removed 2 bases from V and 1 base from J, with 14 bases in between. CDR1 is GTSNPN, CDR2 SVGIG, per germline (reference sequence). The CDR3 spells CAWSKLITGNTEAFF. CDR3 DNA: TGTGCCTGGAGTAAATTGATCACCGGGAACACTGAAGCTTTCTTT.

The gene calls are TRBV20-1 and TRBJ1-2, with 10 bases fitting TRBD1. The CDR3 covers 12 residues. V lost 5 bases to trimming and J lost 12 bases; unmatched junction nucleotides: 9. Looked up from germline, CDR1 is DFQATT and CDR2 is SNEGSKA (reference sequence). CDR3 nucleotides: TGCAGTGCTTTTGACAGGGGGCTCGTCAACACCTTC. Its protein product is CSAFDRGLVNTF.

The chain carries TRBV5-1 and TRBJ2-1, with TRBD1 identical over 10 bases. V trimming: 1 base; J trimming: 7 bases; junction bases outside the gene matches: 2. In germline, CDR1 is SGHRS, CDR2 YFSETQ. The CDR3 spans 14 residues. The CDR3 is CASSLWTGGNEQFF. The CDR3 DNA follows: TGCGCCAGCAGCTTGTGGACAGGGGGAAATGAGCAGTTCTTC.

This chain links TRBV5-8 with TRBJ2-3, with 8 bases lining up with TRBD2. Germline trimming cut 4 bases from V and 5 bases from J; bases unmatched to any gene: 12. CDR1 is SGHTS, CDR2 YDEGEE, per germline. The CDR3 loop spans 16 amino acids. The CDR3 nucleotides are TGTGCCAGCAGCCCCCGGGAGCGGGAGCTAGGAGATACGCAGTATTTT. Protein sequence: CASSPRERELGDTQYF.

This clonotype was found once. J is TRBJ1-6 and V is TRBV12-3 or TRBV12-4, with no clear D. V dropped 2 bases and J dropped 6 bases, with 11 bases sitting between them. The CDR3 spans 15 residues. In DNA, the CDR3 is TGTGCCAGCAGTTTACTTCAGGCTGGTAATTCACCCCTCCACTTT. Translated: CASSLLQAGNSPLHF.